This entry describes one T cell receptor beta chain. Its matching antigen is unknown. The data originate from a study of cytomegalovirus exposure and HLA in healthy donors. This CDR3 has 14 amino acids. In germline, CDR1 is MDHEN, CDR2 SYDVKM. V was shortened by 6 bases and J by 7 bases, with 15 bases between the two germline ends. Healthy bone marrow donors made up the cohort. Researchers ran the PCR with 60 Vbeta and 13 Jbeta primers. The method was immunoSEQ multiplex PCR; TCRdb's version includes in-frame clones alone and lacks a portion of them. This sample has about 110,000 clones, with about 60% found just once. Study-wide results and caveats: Later analysis found that TCR beta chains associated with HLA were more clonally expanded than other, equally common chains.

The clonotype originates from a woman in her thirties in good health and CMV-seronegative. Sequenced input: PBMCs. The J gene is TRBJ1-4, the V gene TRBV28; D is unresolved. The CDR3 reads CASSRTSLIEKLFF. CDR3 DNA sequence: TGTGCCAGCAGCAGGACTTCTTTAATTGAAAAACTGTTTTTT.